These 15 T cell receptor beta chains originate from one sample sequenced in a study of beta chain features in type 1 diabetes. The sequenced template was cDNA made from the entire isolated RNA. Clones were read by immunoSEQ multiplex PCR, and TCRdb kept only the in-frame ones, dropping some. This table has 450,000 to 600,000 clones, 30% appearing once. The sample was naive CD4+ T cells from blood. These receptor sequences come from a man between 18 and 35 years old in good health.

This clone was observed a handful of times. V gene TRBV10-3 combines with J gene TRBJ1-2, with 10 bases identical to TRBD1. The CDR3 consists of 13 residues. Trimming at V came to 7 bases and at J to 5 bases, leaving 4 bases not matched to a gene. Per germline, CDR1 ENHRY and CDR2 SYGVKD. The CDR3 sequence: CAITGTGDYGYTF. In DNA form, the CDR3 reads TGTGCCATCACCGGGACAGGGGATTATGGCTACACCTTC.

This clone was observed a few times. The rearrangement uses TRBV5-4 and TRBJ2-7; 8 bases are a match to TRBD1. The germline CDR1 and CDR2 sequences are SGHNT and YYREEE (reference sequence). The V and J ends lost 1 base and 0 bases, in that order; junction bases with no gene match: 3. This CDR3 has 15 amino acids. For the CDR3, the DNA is TGTGCCAGCAGCTTGCCAGGGGGCGTCTCCTACGAGCAGTACTTC. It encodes CASSLPGGVSYEQYF.

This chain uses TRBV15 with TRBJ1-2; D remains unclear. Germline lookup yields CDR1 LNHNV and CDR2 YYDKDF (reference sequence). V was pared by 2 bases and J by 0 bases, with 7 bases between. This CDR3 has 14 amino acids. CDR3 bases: TGTGCCACCAGCAGACTAGCGGCTAACTATGGCTACACCTTC. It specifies CATSRLAANYGYTF.

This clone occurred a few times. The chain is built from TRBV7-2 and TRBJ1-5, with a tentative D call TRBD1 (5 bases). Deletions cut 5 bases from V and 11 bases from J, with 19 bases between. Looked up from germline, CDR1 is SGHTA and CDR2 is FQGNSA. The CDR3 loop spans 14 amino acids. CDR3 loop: CASSAGTGIIAQHF. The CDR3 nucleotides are TGTGCCAGCAGCGCCGGGACGGGAATCATAGCCCAGCATTTT.

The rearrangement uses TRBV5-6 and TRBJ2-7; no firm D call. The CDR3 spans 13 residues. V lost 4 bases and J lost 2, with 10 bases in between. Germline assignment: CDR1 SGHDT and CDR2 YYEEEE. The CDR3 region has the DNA TGTGCCAGCAGCCTGTGGGCCACCTACGAGCAGTACTTC. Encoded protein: CASSLWATYEQYF.

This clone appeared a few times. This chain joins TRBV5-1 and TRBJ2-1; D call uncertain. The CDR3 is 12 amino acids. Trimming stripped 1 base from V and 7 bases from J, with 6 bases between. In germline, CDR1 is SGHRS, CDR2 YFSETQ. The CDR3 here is CASSLKENEQFF. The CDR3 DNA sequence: TGCGCCAGCAGCTTGAAAGAGAATGAGCAGTTCTTC.

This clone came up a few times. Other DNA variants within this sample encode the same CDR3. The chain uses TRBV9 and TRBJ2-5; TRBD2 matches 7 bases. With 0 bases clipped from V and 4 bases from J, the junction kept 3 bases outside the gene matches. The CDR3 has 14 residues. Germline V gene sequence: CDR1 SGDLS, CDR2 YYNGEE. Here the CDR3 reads CASSVAGGGETQYF. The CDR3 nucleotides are TGTGCCAGCAGCGTAGCTGGGGGGGGAGAGACCCAGTACTTC.

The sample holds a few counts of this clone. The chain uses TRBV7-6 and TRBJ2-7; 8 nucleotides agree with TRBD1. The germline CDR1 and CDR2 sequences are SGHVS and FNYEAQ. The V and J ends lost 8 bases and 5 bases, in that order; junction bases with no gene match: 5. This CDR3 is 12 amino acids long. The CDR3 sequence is CASDAGGDEQYF. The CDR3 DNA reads TGTGCCAGCGATGCAGGGGGCGACGAGCAGTACTTC.

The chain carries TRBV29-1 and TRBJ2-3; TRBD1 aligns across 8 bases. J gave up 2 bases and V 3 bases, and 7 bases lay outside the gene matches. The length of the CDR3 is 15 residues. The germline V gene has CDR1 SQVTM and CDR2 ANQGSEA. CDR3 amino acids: CSVERRTGYTDTQYF. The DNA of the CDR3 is TGCAGCGTTGAGCGTAGGACAGGGTACACAGATACGCAGTATTTT.

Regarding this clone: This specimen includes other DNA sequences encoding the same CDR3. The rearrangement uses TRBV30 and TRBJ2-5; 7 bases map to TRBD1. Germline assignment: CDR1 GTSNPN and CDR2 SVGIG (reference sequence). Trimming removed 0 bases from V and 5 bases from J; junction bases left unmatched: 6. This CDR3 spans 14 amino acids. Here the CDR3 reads CAWSVKGAGETQYF. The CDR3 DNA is TGTGCCTGGAGTGTAAAGGGGGCAGGGGAGACCCAGTACTTC.

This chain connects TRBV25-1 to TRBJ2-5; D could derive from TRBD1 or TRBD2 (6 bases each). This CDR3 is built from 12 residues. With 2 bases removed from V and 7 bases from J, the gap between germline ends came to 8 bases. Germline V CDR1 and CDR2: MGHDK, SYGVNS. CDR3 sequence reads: CASSEGGGTQYF. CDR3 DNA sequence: TGTGCCAGCAGTGAAGGAGGGGGGACCCAGTACTTC. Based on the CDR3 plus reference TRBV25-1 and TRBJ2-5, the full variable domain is EADIYQTPRYLVIGTGKKITLECSQTMGHDKMYWYQQDPGMELHLIHYSYGVNSTEKGDLSSESTVSRIRTEHFPLTLESARPSHTSQYLCASSEGGGTQYFGPGTRLLVL.

Written as DNA, the CDR3 is TGTGCCTGGAGTGCGCGGATGACAGGGATAATCTACGAGCAGTACTTC. Its translation: CAWSARMTGIIYEQYF. The rearrangement links TRBV30 to TRBJ2-7, with 7 bases lining up with TRBD1. This CDR3 has 16 amino acids. CDR1 and CDR2 (germline): GTSNPN, SVGIG (reference sequence). Unmatched junction bases numbered 12, after V lost 1 base and J lost 3 bases.

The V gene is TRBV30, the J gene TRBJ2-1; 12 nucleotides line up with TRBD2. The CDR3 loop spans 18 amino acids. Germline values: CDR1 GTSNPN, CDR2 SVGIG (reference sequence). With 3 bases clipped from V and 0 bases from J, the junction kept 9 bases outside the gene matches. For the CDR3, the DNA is TGTGCCTGGAGCCCCGGGACTAGCGGGTGGAGCTCCTACAATGAGCAGTTCTTC. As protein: CAWSPGTSGWSSYNEQFF.

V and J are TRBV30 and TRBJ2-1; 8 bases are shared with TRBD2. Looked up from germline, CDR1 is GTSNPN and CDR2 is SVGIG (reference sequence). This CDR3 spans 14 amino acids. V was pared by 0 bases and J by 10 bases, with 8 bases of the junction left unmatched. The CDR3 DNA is TGTGCCTGGAGTGTGGGACTAGTATTTGGAGAGCAGTTCTTC. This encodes CAWSVGLVFGEQFF.

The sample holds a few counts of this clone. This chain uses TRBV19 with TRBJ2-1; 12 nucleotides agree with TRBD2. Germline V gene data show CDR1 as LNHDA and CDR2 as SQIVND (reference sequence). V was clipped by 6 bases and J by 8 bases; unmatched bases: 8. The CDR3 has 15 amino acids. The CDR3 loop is CASRTTSGSWDEQFF. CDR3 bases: TGTGCCAGTAGGACGACTAGCGGGAGTTGGGATGAGCAGTTCTTC.